This TCR beta chain derives from a study of radiation and T cells in renal cell carcinoma. Germline V gives CDR1 SGHTA, CDR2 FQGNSA. Unmatched junction bases numbered 14, after V lost 3 bases and J lost 4 bases. The length of the CDR3 is 17 residues. TCRdb's copy holds only in-frame clones and misses some; the assay was immunoSEQ multiplex PCR. Of around 180,000 clones listed, around 90% are singletons. The time point here: blood 4 weeks post-SBRT, at nephrectomy. Treatment denoted: 15 Gy SBRT to primary tumor, nephrectomy 4 weeks later. Nephrectomy followed 15 Gy stereotactic body radiation by 4 weeks. This clone appeared once.

The sequencing used blood, collected from a patient whose treatment included radiotherapy and nephrectomy. The origin of this receptor is a woman aged 45-59 years with renal cell carcinoma. The rearrangement joins TRBV7-2 to TRBJ1-1; 7 positions agree with TRBD1. The chain's CDR3 is CASSLTGPTHWGTEAFF. Here the CDR3 DNA reads TGTGCCAGCAGCTTGACAGGGCCCACCCACTGGGGCACTGAAGCTTTCTTT.